This T cell receptor (beta chain) was sequenced for a study of OX40 agonist ivuxolimab in advanced cancers. Turning to the study itself: An anti-OX40 (CD134) antibody with agonistic activity, ivuxolimab, was administered to patients. Patients received intravenous ivuxolimab every 2 weeks at 0.01 to 10 mg/kg. Study-wide results and caveats: Clones of CD4+ and CD8+ blood T cells grew by week 6 at doses of 0.1 to 3.0 mg/kg. The study found among the lowest clonal expansion in partial responders at 0.1-3.0 mg/kg.

On this clone itself: As yet, its antigen is unknown.

CDR1 is KGHSH, CDR2 LQKENI, per germline. The CDR3 sequence is 14 residues long. Trimming at V came to 4 bases and at J to 5 bases, leaving 7 bases not matched to a gene. Sequenced by immunoSEQ multiplex PCR; TCRdb stores in-frame clones only, minus some. The sample yields fewer than 60,000 clones, less than 90% seen once. The starting material was CD4+ or CD8+ T cells sorted from blood, obtained in a trial of the OX40 agonist ivuxolimab. This clonotype was obtained from an adult with an advanced solid tumor such as melanoma, head and neck, liver or kidney cancer. The J gene is TRBJ2-7, the V gene TRBV18; 8 bases match TRBD2. The CDR3 bases are TGTGCCAGCTCACTCACACTAGCGGCGGACGAGCAGTACTTC. As protein: CASSLTLAADEQYF. The variable domain in full, with the rest retrieved from reference TRBV18 and TRBJ2-7, is NAGVMQNPRHLVRRRGQEARLRCSPMKGHSHVYWYRQLPEEGLKFMVYLQKENIIDESGMPKERFSAEFPKEGPSILRIQQVVRGDSAAYFCASSLTLAADEQYFGPGTRLTVT.